This TCR beta chain came from a study of vaccination effects on CD4 cells after COVID-19. Study-level findings and limits: A shortage of convalescent patients and an absence of early post-infection timepoints characterized the study.

The assay was immunoSEQ multiplex PCR, and TCRdb's table has in-frame clones only and misses some. The table has 65,000 to 85,000 clones, 75% to 90% seen once. ViraFEST used viral peptide pools to expand antigen-specific CD4+ T cells before sequencing. Culturing for roughly 10 days preceded CD4+ T cell isolation. Among the vaccine recipients, none had a prior SARS-CoV-2 infection, and nucleocapsid antibodies were negative. V shed 6 bases and J 1 base; nucleotides not matched to a gene: 10. Germline loops: CDR1 SQVTM, CDR2 ANQGSEA. The CDR3 spans 16 residues. With respect to this clone: Antigen: not known.

This chain joins TRBV29-1 and TRBJ2-1; 9 bases fit TRBD2. Sequencing used CD4+ T cells from PBMCs cultured with SARS-CoV-2 spike peptides, obtained before COVID-19 vaccination. The clonotype originates from a human donor who received a COVID-19 vaccine. The CDR3 spells CSVGGRAGGSYNEQFF. DNA for the CDR3: TGCAGCGTGGGTGGCCGCGCGGGGGGGTCCTACAATGAGCAGTTCTTC.